The entry below gives a single TCR beta chain sequence along with its context. The target antigen is unknown. Trimming left V 6 bases short and J 8 bases short, with 18 bases between. This CDR3 spans 13 amino acids. Germline V lookup: CDR1 SQVTM, CDR2 ANQGSEA. These data come from a study of response to subunit inactivated influenza vaccine. Each CDR3 protein is one row after TCRdb ran MiXCR on the RT-PCR reads. The sample records hundreds of thousands of distinct CDR3 sequences, roughly 22% being singletons. Findings and limits, study-wide: Few new T cells, the authors suggested, are recruited by each seasonal influenza vaccination.

This chain connects TRBV29-1 to TRBJ2-3; D remains unclear. The TCR was taken from a man aged 50-75 years who received an inactivated influenza vaccine. Sequencing was performed on PBMCs from blood, taken approximately 20 months after vaccination. Here the CDR3 reads CSVALQDGGTQYF. In nucleotides, the CDR3 is TGCAGCGTCGCCCTGCAGGACGGTGGTACGCAGTATTTT.